A single sample is the source of the 28 T cell receptor beta chains below, sequenced in a study of blood T cell repertoires in COVID-19. TCRdb's copy holds only in-frame clones and misses some; the assay was immunoSEQ multiplex PCR. This sample has 100,000 to 150,000 clones, with roughly 88% found just once. Input material: peripheral blood. The receptors come from a man between 35 and 55 years old with acute or convalescent COVID-19.

The chain carries TRBV7-3 and TRBJ1-1; tentatively, D is TRBD1 (5 bases). The CDR3 covers 15 residues. Germline lookup yields CDR1 SGHTA and CDR2 FQGTGA. V was shortened by 1 base and J by 5 bases, with 14 bases between the two germline ends. DNA of the CDR3: TGTGCCAGCAGCTTAAACCCAGGGATTCAGACTGAAGCTTTCTTT. Residues: CASSLNPGIQTEAFF.

Turning to this clone: Compared with germline, one end of the junction differs, possibly owing to a read error. V and J are TRBV19 and TRBJ1-5; D possibly corresponds to TRBD1 (6 bases). The CDR3 totals 14 residues. CDR1 LNHDA and CDR2 SQIVND come from the germline V gene (reference sequence). Here the CDR3 DNA reads TGTGCCAGTAGTTTAGACAGGTTGCCTCAGCCCCAGCATTTT. It specifies CASSLDRLPQPQHF.

This chain joins TRBV19 and TRBJ1-2; TRBD1 matches at 7 bases. V was pared by 7 bases and J by 2 bases, with 13 bases of the junction left unmatched. CDR1 is LNHDA, CDR2 SQIVND, per germline (reference sequence). There are 16 residues in the CDR3. CDR3 bases: TGTGCCAGTATCGGGAACAGGGGTCGGGCAAACTATGGCTACACCTTC. This encodes CASIGNRGRANYGYTF.

The CDR3 DNA reads as TGTGCCAGCTCCCCGGACAGGGACTACAATGAGCAGTTCTTC. It encodes CASSPDRDYNEQFF. The chain has TRBV18 and TRBJ2-1; 8 bases are shared with TRBD1. The CDR3 consists of 14 residues. Germline V gene lookup returns CDR1 KGHSH and CDR2 LQKENI. The ends lost 6 bases at V and 3 bases at J; junction bases unmatched: 4.

The chain has TRBV19 and TRBJ2-4; D is perhaps TRBD1 (5 bases). Trimming removed 3 bases at V and 0 bases at J, with 18 bases between. Germline assignment: CDR1 LNHDA and CDR2 SQIVND (reference sequence). The CDR3 sequence is 18 residues long. The chain's CDR3 is CASSMGPRAALAKNIQYF. In DNA form, the CDR3 reads TGTGCCAGTAGTATGGGCCCCAGGGCAGCACTAGCCAAAAACATTCAGTACTTC.

The chain has TRBV6-5 and TRBJ1-1, with 7 bases fitting TRBD1. The ends lost 5 bases at V and 4 bases at J; junction bases unmatched: 7. This CDR3 region has 14 residues. Germline V lookup: CDR1 MNHEY, CDR2 SVGAGI. As DNA, the CDR3 is TGTGCCAGCAGTAACAGGGGCTGGGGCACTGAAGCTTTCTTT. Translating gives CASSNRGWGTEAFF.

This chain uses TRBV15 with TRBJ2-7; weak D call: TRBD1 (7 bases). The V gene lost 3 bases and the J gene lost 3 bases, with 18 bases spanning the gap. CDR1 and CDR2 from the germline V gene are LNHNV and YYDKDF (reference sequence). The CDR3 is made up of 16 amino acids. The CDR3 DNA reads TGTGCCACCAGCAGTCAAAGGGCGGGACAGATCTACGAGCAGTACTTC. It yields the protein CATSSQRAGQIYEQYF.

J is TRBJ1-5 and V is TRBV19, with D perhaps TRBD1 (6 bases). Germline-derived CDR1 and CDR2 are LNHDA and SQIVND (reference sequence). The CDR3 has 14 amino acids. V was trimmed by 5 bases and J by 8 bases, leaving 16 bases between them. This CDR3 reads CASSGRDIGKPQHF. CDR3 sequence (DNA): TGTGCCAGTAGTGGTAGGGACATTGGGAAGCCCCAGCATTTT.

This clone was detected only once. This rearrangement joins TRBV27 to TRBJ1-1; D gene ambiguous. V dropped 5 bases and J dropped 1 base, with 17 bases sitting between them. Germline V gene lookup returns CDR1 MNHEY and CDR2 SMNVEV (reference sequence). The CDR3 extends over 16 amino acids. CDR3 in amino acids: CASSRTLFNGNTEAFF. DNA for the CDR3: TGTGCCAGCAGTCGGACTCTTTTTAATGGGAACACTGAAGCTTTCTTT.

This clone was seen a single time. CDR3 sequence: CASIPRTSGAYNEQFF. CDR3 DNA sequence: TGTGCCAGCATCCCCCGGACTAGCGGAGCCTACAATGAGCAGTTCTTC. The rearrangement links TRBV5-4 to TRBJ2-1; 10 bases align to TRBD2. The V gene end was trimmed by 6 bases and the J gene end by 2 bases; junction bases not matched to a gene: 8. The CDR3 consists of 16 residues. Germline V gene data show CDR1 as SGHNT and CDR2 as YYREEE (reference sequence). Combining the CDR3 with reference TRBV5-4 and TRBJ2-1 gives the whole variable domain ETGVTQSPTHLIKTRGQQVTLRCSSQSGHNTVSWYQQALGQGPQFIFQYYREEENGRGNFPPRFSGLQFPNYSSELNVNALELDDSALYLCASIPRTSGAYNEQFFGPGTRLTVL.

This rearrangement joins TRBV5-1 to TRBJ1-2; maybe TRBD1 (5 bases). The CDR3 sequence is 13 residues long. Germline V gene sequence: CDR1 SGHRS, CDR2 YFSETQ. The V gene lost 5 bases and the J gene lost 8 bases, with 16 bases spanning the gap. The CDR3 here is CASSFNQGSGYTF. In DNA form, the CDR3 reads TGCGCCAGCAGTTTTAACCAGGGTTCGGGCTACACCTTC. The variable domain in full, with the rest retrieved from reference TRBV5-1 and TRBJ1-2, is KAGVTQTPRYLIKTRGQQVTLSCSPISGHRSVSWYQQTPGQGLQFLFEYFSETQRNKGNFPGRFSGRQFSNSRSEMNVSTLELGDSALYLCASSFNQGSGYTFGSGTRLTVV.

The chain is built from TRBV6-5 and TRBJ1-1; 7 nucleotides line up with TRBD1. The V gene end was trimmed by 6 bases and the J gene end by 4 bases; junction bases not matched to a gene: 8. Looked up from germline, CDR1 is MNHEY and CDR2 is SVGAGI. This CDR3 region has 14 residues. DNA of the CDR3: TGTGCCAGCAGGGGAGGACAGGTGGGCACTGAAGCTTTCTTT. Its translation: CASRGGQVGTEAFF.

The CDR3: CASRQTQRLHNEQFF. The CDR3 DNA sequence: TGCGCCAGCAGACAGACACAGCGGCTACACAATGAGCAGTTCTTC. The chain carries TRBV5-1 and TRBJ2-1; tentatively, D is TRBD2 (5 bases). Germline CDR1 SGHRS, CDR2 YFSETQ. V gave up 5 bases and J gave up 5 bases, with 17 bases separating them. The CDR3 totals 15 residues.

The rearrangement joins TRBV24-1 to TRBJ2-5; 8 bases are a match to TRBD2. J was trimmed by 5 bases and V by 4 bases; bases with no gene match: 8. Germline V lookup: CDR1 KGHDR, CDR2 SFDVKD. The CDR3 spans 15 residues. The CDR3 coding sequence is TGTGCCACCAGTGACGGGGGACTAGTCGAGGAGACCCAGTACTTC. Protein product: CATSDGGLVEETQYF.

This clone has a single count. The chain links TRBV7-9 to TRBJ1-6; the match to TRBD1 covers 7 bases. Germline assignment: CDR1 SEHNR and CDR2 FQNEAQ (reference sequence). With 3 bases clipped from V and 5 bases from J, the junction kept 4 bases outside the gene matches. The CDR3 sequence is 15 residues long. CDR3 region: CASSLGTVNNSPLHF. DNA for the CDR3: TGTGCCAGCAGCTTGGGGACAGTCAATAATTCACCCCTCCACTTT.

The genes are TRBV18 and TRBJ1-2, with 9 bases aligning to TRBD1. Losses at the gene ends were 0 bases for V and 7 bases for J; bases not matched to a gene: 9. This CDR3 has 16 residues. CDR1 is KGHSH, CDR2 LQKENI, per germline. CDR3 bases: TGTGCCAGCTCACCACCGACAGGGGGTTTGAGCGGTGGCTACACCTTC. Its translation is CASSPPTGGLSGGYTF.

The chain has TRBV29-1 and TRBJ2-3; TRBD1 matches at 8 bases. CDR3 length: 11 residues. CDR1 and CDR2 (germline): SQVTM, ANQGSEA. Written as DNA, the CDR3 is TGCAGGGCAGACAGGGGAGATACGCAGTATTTT. Encoded protein: CRADRGDTQYF.

This clone has a handful of counts. The rearrangement uses TRBV19 and TRBJ1-6; 10 bases agree with TRBD1. The CDR3 has 15 amino acids. From germline, CDR1 is LNHDA and CDR2 SQIVND (reference sequence). V gave up 5 bases and J gave up 10 bases; unmatched junction bases: 8. In nucleotides, the CDR3 is TGTGCCAGTAGTGCCCGGGACAGGGGACGCTCACCCCTCCACTTT. Its translation is CASSARDRGRSPLHF.

The table lists this clone with a count of one. The rearrangement joins TRBV29-1 to TRBJ1-5; 7 bases match TRBD1. The length of the CDR3 is 15 residues. V was clipped by 6 bases and J by 1 base; unmatched bases: 9. Germline V lookup: CDR1 SQVTM, CDR2 ANQGSEA. CDR3 protein: CSVRDSLTSNQPQHF. CDR3 in DNA: TGCAGCGTGCGGGACAGCCTAACAAGCAATCAGCCCCAGCATTTT.

The chain links TRBV12-3 or TRBV12-4 to TRBJ2-1, with a weak D call TRBD2 (6 bases). Trimming shortened V by 4 bases and J by 12 bases, and 13 bases separated the two germline ends. There are 12 residues in the CDR3. The CDR3 here is CASSSGGLRQFF. The CDR3 DNA follows: TGTGCCAGCAGTTCTGGGGGGTTGCGGCAGTTCTTC.

This chain connects TRBV3-1 (or the pseudogene TRBV3-2) to TRBJ1-2; 9 bases line up with TRBD1. The CDR3 extends over 15 amino acids. V dropped 3 bases and J dropped 7; count of bases not matched to a gene: 9. From germline, CDR1 is LGHDT and CDR2 YNNKEL (reference sequence). The CDR3 reads CASSQQGQGFSGYTF. In DNA form, the CDR3 reads TGTGCCAGCAGCCAGCAAGGACAGGGGTTCAGTGGCTACACCTTC.

The chain employs TRBV25-1 and TRBJ1-6, with TRBD1 identical over 8 bases. Germline V gene sequence: CDR1 MGHDK, CDR2 SYGVNS. The CDR3 extends over 15 amino acids. V lost 4 bases and J lost 7; bases outside the gene matches: 6. In DNA form, the CDR3 reads TGTGCCAGCAGTGGACAGGGGAGCCAGAATTCACCCCTCCACTTT. As protein: CASSGQGSQNSPLHF.

The chain is built from TRBV30 and TRBJ1-2; D possibly corresponds to TRBD1 (5 bases). From germline, CDR1 is GTSNPN and CDR2 SVGIG (reference sequence). CDR3 size: 14 residues. Trimming left V 0 bases short and J 2 bases short, with 10 bases between. For the CDR3, the DNA is TGTGCCTGGAGTGTGGACACCAGAAACTATGGCTACACCTTC. Its protein is CAWSVDTRNYGYTF.

The chain has TRBV9 and TRBJ1-2; D is unresolved. Germline-derived CDR1 and CDR2 are SGDLS and YYNGEE. V shed 0 bases and J shed 8 bases, with 17 bases lying between them. This CDR3 region has 15 residues. CDR3 nucleotide sequence: TGTGCCAGCAGCGTAGCTTTGGGCGGGAGTACGGGCTACACCTTC. Its protein product is CASSVALGGSTGYTF. The full variable domain, rest sourced from reference TRBV9 and TRBJ1-2, is DSGVTQTPKHLITATGQRVTLRCSPRSGDLSVYWYQQSLDQGLQFLIQYYNGEERAKGNILERFSAQQFPDLHSELNLSSLELGDSALYFCASSVALGGSTGYTFGSGTRLTVV.

The chain couples TRBV30 to TRBJ1-1; D unclear. The CDR3 consists of 11 residues. Trimming took off 0 bases at V and 4 bases at J, with 3 bases between the two ends. CDR1 is GTSNPN, CDR2 SVGIG, per germline (reference sequence). The CDR3 coding sequence is TGTGCCTGGAGTGTCGTCACTGAAGCTTTCTTT. Its translation: CAWSVVTEAFF.

The CDR3: CASSQGSGVYNEQFF. The CDR3 region has the DNA TGTGCCAGCAGCCAAGGTAGCGGGGTGTACAATGAGCAGTTCTTC. This chain joins TRBV3-1 (or the pseudogene TRBV3-2) and TRBJ2-1; TRBD2 matches at 8 bases. Germline values: CDR1 LGHDT, CDR2 YNNKEL (reference sequence). V shed 1 base, J shed 4 bases, and the junction held 3 bases outside the gene matches. The CDR3 consists of 15 residues.

The chain recombines TRBV20-1 with TRBJ1-1; D is unclear. Germline assignment: CDR1 DFQATT and CDR2 SNEGSKA (reference sequence). This CDR3 comprises 12 residues. V shed 3 bases and J shed 7 bases, with 12 bases lying between them. The DNA of the CDR3 is TGCAGTGCTAGTGAGACTGAACATGAAGCTTTCTTT. This codes for CSASETEHEAFF.

This chain connects TRBV7-9 to TRBJ1-1, with no clear D. Between the trimmed V and J ends, which lost 5 bases and 3 bases, there was a span of 16 bases. Germline assignment: CDR1 SEHNR and CDR2 FQNEAQ (reference sequence). There are 15 residues in the CDR3. DNA for the CDR3: TGTGCCAGCAGCCCCCGAATTTCTGCGGACACTGAAGCTTTCTTT. This encodes CASSPRISADTEAFF.